The text below deals with one T cell receptor (beta chain). The antigen remains unidentified. Second-dose intervals near 4 or 12 weeks were combined. Clones were read by immunoSEQ multiplex PCR, and TCRdb kept only the in-frame ones, dropping some. The data hold more than 150,000 clones, with about 90% observed a single time. This sample stems from a study of T cell responses to AZD1222 COVID-19 vaccine. Points from the study as a whole: Spike-specific TCR breadth and depth went up after people got two AZD1222 doses.

Trimming stripped 3 bases from V and 1 base from J, with 12 bases between. The CDR3 is made up of 15 amino acids. From germline, CDR1 is LNHDA and CDR2 SQIVND (reference sequence). This rearrangement joins TRBV19 to TRBJ1-1; no definite D call. Specimen: peripheral blood, collected 28 days after the second AZD1222 dose. The sequence was obtained from an adult who received the AZD1222 COVID-19 vaccine. CDR3: CASSIISAENTEAFF. In nucleotides, the CDR3 is TGTGCCAGTAGTATCATTTCGGCGGAGAACACTGAAGCTTTCTTT.